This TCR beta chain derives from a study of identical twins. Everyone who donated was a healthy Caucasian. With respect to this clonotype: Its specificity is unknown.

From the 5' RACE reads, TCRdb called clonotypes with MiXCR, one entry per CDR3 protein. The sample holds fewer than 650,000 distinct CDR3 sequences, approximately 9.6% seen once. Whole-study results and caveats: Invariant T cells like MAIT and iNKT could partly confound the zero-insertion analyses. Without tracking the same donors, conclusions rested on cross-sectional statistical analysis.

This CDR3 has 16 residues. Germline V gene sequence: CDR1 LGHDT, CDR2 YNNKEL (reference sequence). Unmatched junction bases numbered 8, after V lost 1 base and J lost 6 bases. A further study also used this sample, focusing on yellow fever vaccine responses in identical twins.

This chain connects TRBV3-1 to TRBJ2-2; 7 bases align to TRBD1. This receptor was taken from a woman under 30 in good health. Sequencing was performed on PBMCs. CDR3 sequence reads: CASSQVPGTASGELFF. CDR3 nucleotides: TGTGCCAGCAGCCAAGTCCCCGGGACAGCCTCCGGGGAGCTGTTTTTT.